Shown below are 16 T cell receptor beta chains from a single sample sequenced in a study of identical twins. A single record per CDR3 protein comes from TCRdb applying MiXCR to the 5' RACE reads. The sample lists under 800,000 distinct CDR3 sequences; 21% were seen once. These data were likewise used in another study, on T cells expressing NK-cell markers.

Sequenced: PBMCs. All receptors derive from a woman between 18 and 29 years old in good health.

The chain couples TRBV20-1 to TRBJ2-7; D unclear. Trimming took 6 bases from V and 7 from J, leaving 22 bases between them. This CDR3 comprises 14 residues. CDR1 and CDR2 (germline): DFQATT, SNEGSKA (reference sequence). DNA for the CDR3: TGCAGTGCCCTGGATCCTGGCGGCCTAGAGGAGCAGTACTTC. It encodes CSALDPGGLEEQYF.

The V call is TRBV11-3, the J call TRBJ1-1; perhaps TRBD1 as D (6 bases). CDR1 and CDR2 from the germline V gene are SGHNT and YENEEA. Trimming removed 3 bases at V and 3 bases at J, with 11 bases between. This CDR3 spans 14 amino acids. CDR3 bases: TGTGCCAGCAGCTTTGGACAGACGGACACTGAAGCTTTCTTT. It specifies CASSFGQTDTEAFF.

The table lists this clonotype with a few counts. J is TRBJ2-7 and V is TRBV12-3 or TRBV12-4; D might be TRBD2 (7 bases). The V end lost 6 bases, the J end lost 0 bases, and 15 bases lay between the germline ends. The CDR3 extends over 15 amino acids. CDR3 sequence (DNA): TGTGCCAGCAGCCTGAGGGGGACTACCTCCTACGAGCAGTACTTC. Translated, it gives CASSLRGTTSYEQYF.

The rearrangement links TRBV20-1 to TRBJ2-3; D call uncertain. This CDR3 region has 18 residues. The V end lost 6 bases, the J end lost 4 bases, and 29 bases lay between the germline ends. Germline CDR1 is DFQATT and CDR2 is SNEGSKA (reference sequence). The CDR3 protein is CSADDRRTPLEWSDTQYF. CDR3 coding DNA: TGCAGTGCCGACGACCGCAGGACCCCCCTCGAATGGTCAGATACGCAGTATTTT.

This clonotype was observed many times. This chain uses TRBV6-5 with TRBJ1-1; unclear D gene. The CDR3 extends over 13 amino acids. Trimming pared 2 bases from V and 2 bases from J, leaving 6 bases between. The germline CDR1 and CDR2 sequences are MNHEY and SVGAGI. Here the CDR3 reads CASSYGQNTEAFF. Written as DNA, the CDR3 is TGTGCCAGCAGTTACGGGCAAAACACTGAAGCTTTCTTT.

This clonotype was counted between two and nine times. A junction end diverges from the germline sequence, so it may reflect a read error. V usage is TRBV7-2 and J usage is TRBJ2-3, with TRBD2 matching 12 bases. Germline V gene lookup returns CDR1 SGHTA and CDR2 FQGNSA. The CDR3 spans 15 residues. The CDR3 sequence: CASSLAGGRLDTQYF. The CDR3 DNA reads TGTGCCAGCAGCCTAGCGGGAGGGAGGTTGGATACGCAGTATTTT.

CDR3 amino acids: CASSQAGGPYPEQFF. CDR3 DNA sequence: TGCGCCAGCAGCCAAGCGGGAGGGCCTTACCCTGAGCAGTTCTTC. This chain connects TRBV4-3 to TRBJ2-1, with 8 positions matching TRBD2. The CDR3 consists of 15 residues. J gave up 9 bases and V 1 base, and 8 bases lay outside the gene matches. Germline V lookup: CDR1 LGHNA, CDR2 YSLEER.

CDR3 DNA sequence: TGTGCCAGCAGTTACGTCCAGGGAGAGACCCAGTACTTC. It codes for CASSYVQGETQYF. V is TRBV6-5 and J is TRBJ2-5, with D possibly TRBD1 on 5 matching bases. Germline V gene lookup returns CDR1 MNHEY and CDR2 SVGAGI. This CDR3 is 13 amino acids long. V lost 2 bases, J lost 4 bases, and 8 bases lay in between.

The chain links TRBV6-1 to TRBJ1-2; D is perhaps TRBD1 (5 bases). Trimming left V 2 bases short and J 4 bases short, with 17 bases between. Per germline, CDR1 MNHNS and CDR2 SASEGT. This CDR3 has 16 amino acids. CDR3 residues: CASSEPPAGIGYGYTF. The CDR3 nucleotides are TGTGCCAGCAGTGAACCTCCGGCAGGGATAGGCTATGGCTACACCTTC.

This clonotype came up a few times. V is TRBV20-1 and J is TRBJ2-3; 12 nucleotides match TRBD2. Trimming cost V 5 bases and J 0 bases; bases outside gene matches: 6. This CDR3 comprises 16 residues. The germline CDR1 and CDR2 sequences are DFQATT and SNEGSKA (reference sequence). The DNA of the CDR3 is TGCAGTGCTGATTATCTAGCGGGGGGGAGCACAGATACGCAGTATTTT. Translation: CSADYLAGGSTDTQYF.

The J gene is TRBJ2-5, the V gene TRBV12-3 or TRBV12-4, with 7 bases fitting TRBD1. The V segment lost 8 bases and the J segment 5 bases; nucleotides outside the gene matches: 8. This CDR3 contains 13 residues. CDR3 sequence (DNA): TGTGCCAGCGTCCAAGGGGGCAGGGAGACCCAGTACTTC. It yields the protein CASVQGGRETQYF.

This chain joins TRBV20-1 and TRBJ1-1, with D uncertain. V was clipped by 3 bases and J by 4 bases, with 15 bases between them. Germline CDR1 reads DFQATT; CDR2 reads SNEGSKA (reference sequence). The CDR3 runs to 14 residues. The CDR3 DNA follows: TGCAGTGCTAGGCGGCAATCGGGGATCACTGAAGCTTTCTTT. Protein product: CSARRQSGITEAFF.

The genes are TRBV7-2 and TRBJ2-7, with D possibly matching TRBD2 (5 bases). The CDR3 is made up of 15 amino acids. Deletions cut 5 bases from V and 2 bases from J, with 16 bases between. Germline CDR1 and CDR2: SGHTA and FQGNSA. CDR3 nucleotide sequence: TGTGCCAGCAGCCCAGACATTGCGACTACCTACGAGCAGTACTTC. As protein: CASSPDIATTYEQYF.

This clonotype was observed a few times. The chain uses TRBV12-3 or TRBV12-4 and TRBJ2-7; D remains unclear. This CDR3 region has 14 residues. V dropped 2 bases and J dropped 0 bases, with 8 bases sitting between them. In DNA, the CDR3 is TGTGCCAGCAGTTTACTCCAGCACTCCTACGAGCAGTACTTC. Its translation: CASSLLQHSYEQYF.

CDR3 residues: CASSLEGGRGDTQYF. As DNA, the CDR3 is TGTGCCAGCAGCTTAGAGGGAGGCCGGGGAGATACGCAGTATTTT. The chain carries TRBV7-6 and TRBJ2-3, with D perhaps TRBD2 (6 bases). The CDR3 has 15 residues. Germline-derived CDR1 and CDR2 are SGHVS and FNYEAQ. Trimming removed 1 base at V and 5 bases at J, with 13 bases between.

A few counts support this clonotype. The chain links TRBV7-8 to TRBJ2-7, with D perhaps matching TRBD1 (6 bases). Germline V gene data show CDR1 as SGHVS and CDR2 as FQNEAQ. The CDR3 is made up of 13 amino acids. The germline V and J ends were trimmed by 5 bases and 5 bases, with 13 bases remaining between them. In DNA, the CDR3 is TGTGCCAGCAGCATATCTCAGGGGAACGAGCAGTACTTC. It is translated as CASSISQGNEQYF.